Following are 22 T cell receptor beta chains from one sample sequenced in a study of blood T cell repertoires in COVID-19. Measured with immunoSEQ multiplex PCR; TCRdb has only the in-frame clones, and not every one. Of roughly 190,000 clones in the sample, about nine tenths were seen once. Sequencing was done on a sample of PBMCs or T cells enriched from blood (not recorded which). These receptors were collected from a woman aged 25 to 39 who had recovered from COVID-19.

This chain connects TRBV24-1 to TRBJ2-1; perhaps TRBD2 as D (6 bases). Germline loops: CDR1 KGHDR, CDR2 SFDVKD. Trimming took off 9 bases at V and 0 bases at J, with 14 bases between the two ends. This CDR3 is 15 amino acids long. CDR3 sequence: CATGEASSSYNEQFF. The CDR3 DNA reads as TGTGCCACCGGGGAGGCCTCGAGCTCCTACAATGAGCAGTTCTTC.

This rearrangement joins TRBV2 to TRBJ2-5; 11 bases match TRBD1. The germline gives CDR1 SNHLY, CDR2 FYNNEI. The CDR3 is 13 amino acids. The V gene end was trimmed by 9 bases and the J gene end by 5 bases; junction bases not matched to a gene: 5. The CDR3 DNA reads TGTGCCAGGGGGGACAGGGGGATCGAGACCCAGTACTTC. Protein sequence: CARGDRGIETQYF.

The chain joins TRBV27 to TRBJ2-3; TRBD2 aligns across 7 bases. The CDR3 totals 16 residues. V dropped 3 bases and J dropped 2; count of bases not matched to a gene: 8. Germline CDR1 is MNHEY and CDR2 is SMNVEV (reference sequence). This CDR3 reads CASSFRASGTTDTQYF. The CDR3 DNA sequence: TGTGCCAGCAGTTTTCGGGCTAGCGGAACCACAGATACGCAGTATTTT.

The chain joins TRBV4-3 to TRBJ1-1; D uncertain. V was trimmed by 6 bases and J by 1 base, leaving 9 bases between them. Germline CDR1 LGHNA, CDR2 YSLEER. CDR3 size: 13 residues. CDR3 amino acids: CASRKAGNTEAFF. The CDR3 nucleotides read TGCGCCAGCAGGAAAGCAGGGAACACTGAAGCTTTCTTT.

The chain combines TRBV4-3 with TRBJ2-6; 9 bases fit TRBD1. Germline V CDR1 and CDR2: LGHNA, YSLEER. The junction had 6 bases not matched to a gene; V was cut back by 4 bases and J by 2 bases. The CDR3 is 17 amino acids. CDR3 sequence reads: CASSRDRENAGANVLTF. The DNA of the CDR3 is TGCGCCAGCAGCCGGGACAGGGAAAATGCTGGGGCCAACGTCCTGACTTTC.

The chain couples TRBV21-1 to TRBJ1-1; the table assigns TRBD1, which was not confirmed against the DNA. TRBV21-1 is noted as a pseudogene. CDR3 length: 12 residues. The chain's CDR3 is CASSKGTAQAFF. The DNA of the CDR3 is TGTGCCAGCAGCAAAGGGACAGCGCAAGCTTTCTTT.

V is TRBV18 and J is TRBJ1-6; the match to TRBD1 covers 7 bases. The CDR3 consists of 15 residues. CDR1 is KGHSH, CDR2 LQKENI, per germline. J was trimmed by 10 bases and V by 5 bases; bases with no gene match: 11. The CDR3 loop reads CASSEGTAYWSPLHF. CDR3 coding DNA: TGTGCCAGCTCAGAGGGGACAGCCTATTGGTCACCCCTCCACTTT.

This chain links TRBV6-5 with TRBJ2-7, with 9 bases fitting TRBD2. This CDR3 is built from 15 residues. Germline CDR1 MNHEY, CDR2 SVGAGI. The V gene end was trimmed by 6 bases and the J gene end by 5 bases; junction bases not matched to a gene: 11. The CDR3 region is CASSPTSGRWDEQYF. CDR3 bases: TGTGCCAGCAGCCCCACTAGCGGGCGGTGGGACGAGCAGTACTTC.

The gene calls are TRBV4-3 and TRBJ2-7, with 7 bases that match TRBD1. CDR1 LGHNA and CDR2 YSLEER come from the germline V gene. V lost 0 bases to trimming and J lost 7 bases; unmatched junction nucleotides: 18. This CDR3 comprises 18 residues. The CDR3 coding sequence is TGCGCCAGCAGCCAAGATCGTTTTCAGGGCGACAGGGCGGTGGAGCAGTACTTC. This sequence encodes CASSQDRFQGDRAVEQYF.

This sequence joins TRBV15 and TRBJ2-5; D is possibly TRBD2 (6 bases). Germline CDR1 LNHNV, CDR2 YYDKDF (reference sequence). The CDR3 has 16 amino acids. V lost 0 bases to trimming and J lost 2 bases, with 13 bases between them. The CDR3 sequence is CATSRDWLANQETQYF. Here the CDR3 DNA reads TGTGCCACCAGCAGAGATTGGCTAGCGAATCAAGAGACCCAGTACTTC.

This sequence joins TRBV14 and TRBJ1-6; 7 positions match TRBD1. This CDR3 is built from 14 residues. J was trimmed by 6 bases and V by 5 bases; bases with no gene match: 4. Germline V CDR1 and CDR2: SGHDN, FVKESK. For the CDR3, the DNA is TGTGCCAGCAGCTATCGACAGGGTAATTCACCCCTCCACTTT. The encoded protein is CASSYRQGNSPLHF.

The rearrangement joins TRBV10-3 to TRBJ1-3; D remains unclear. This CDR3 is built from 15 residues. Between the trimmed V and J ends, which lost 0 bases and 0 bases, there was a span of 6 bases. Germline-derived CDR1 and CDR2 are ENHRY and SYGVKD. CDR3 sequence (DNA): TGTGCCATCAGTGAGTCTGGAGACTCTGGAAACACCATATATTTT. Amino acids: CAISESGDSGNTIYF.

The CDR3, as DNA: TGTGCCAGCAGTGAAGCTCCTAATCAGCCCCAGCATTTT. Translated, it gives CASSEAPNQPQHF. The chain links TRBV2 to TRBJ1-5; D not resolved. CDR1 and CDR2 from the germline V gene are SNHLY and FYNNEI. V gave up 0 bases and J gave up 4 bases, with 4 bases separating them. CDR3 length: 13 residues.

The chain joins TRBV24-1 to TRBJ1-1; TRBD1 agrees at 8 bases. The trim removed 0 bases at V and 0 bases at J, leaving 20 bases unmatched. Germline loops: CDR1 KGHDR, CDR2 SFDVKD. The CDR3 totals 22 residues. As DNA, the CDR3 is TGTGCCACCAGTGATTTGCCCCTATTAACGACAGGGGAAGGTTTGGTGAACACTGAAGCTTTCTTT. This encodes CATSDLPLLTTGEGLVNTEAFF.

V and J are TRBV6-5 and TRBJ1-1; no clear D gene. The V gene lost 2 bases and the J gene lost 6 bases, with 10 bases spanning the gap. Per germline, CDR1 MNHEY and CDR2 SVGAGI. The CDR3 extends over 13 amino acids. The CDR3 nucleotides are TGTGCCAGCAGTTACGACCGGGTTTCTGAAGCTTTCTTT. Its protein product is CASSYDRVSEAFF.

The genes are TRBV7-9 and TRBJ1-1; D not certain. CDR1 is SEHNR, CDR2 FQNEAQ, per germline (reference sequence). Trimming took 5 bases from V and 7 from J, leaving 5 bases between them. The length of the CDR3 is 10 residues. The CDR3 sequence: CASSRNEAFF. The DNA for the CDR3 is TGTGCCAGCAGCCGTAATGAAGCTTTCTTT.

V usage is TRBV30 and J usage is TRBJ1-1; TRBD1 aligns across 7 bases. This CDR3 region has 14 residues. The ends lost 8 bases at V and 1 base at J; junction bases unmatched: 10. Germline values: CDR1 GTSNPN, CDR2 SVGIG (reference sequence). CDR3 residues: CAGLPGQRNTEAFF. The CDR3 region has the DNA TGTGCCGGACTCCCGGGACAGCGGAACACTGAAGCTTTCTTT.

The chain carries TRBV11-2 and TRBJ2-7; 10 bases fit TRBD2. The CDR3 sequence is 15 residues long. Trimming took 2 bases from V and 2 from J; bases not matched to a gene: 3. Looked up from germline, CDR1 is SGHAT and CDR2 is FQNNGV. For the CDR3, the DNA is TGTGCCAGCAGCTTACTAGCGGGGGACACCTACGAGCAGTACTTC. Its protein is CASSLLAGDTYEQYF.

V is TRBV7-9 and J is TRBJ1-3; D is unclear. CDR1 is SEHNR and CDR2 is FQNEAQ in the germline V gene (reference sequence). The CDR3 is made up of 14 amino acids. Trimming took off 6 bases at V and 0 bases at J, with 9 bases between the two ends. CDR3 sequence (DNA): TGTGCCAGCAGACCGGGAATCTCTGGAAACACCATATATTTT. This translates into CASRPGISGNTIYF.

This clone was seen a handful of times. The CDR3 reads CASSLQGASSGNTIYF. CDR3 coding DNA: TGTGCCAGCAGCTTACAGGGGGCCAGCTCTGGAAACACCATATATTTT. The V and J genes are TRBV7-8 and TRBJ1-3; 8 positions match TRBD1. The CDR3 totals 16 residues. Per germline, CDR1 SGHVS and CDR2 FQNEAQ. The junction had 3 bases not matched to a gene; V was cut back by 2 bases and J by 0 bases.

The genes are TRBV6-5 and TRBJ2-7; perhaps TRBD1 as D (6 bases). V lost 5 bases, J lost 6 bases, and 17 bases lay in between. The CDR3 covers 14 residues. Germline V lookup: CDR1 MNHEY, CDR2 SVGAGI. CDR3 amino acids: CASSTTPDRSEQYF. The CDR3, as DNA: TGTGCCAGCAGTACAACCCCAGACAGGAGCGAGCAGTACTTC.

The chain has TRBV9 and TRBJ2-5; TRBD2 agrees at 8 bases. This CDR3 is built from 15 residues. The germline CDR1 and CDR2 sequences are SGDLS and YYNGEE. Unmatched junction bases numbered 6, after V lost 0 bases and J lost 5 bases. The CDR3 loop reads CASSVEGAGVETQYF. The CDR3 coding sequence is TGTGCCAGCAGCGTAGAAGGAGCGGGGGTGGAGACCCAGTACTTC.